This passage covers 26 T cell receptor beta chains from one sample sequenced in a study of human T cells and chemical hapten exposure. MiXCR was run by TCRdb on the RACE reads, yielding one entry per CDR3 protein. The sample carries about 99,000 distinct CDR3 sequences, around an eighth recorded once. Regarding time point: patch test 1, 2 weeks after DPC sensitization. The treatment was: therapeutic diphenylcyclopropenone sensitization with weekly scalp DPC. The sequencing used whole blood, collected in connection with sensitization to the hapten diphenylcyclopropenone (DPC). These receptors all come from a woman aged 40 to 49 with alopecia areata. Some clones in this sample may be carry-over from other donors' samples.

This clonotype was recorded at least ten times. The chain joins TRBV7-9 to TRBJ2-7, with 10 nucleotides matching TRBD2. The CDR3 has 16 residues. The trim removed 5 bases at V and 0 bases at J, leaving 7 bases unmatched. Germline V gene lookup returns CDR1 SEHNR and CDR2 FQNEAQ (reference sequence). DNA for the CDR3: TGTGCCAGCAGCCCCACCTCTAGCGGGAGCTCCTACGAGCAGTACTTC. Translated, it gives CASSPTSSGSSYEQYF.

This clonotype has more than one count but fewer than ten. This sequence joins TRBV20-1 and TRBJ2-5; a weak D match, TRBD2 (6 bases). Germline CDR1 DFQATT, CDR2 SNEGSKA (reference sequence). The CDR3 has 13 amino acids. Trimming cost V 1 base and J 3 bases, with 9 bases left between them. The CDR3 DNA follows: TGCAGTGCTAGAGTTGCGGGAAAAGAGACCCAGTACTTC. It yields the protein CSARVAGKETQYF.

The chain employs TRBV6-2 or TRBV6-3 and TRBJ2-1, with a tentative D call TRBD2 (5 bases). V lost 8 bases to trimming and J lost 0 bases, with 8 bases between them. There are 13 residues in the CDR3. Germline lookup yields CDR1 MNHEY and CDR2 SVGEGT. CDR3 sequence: CASARDSYNEQFF. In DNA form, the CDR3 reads TGTGCCAGCGCCCGGGACTCCTACAATGAGCAGTTCTTC.

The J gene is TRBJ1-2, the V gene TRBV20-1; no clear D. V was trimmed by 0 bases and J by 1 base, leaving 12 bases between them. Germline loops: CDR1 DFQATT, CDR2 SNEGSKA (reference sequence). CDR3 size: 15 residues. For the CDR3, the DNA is TGCAGTGCTAGAGATCATCAGACATTTAACTATGGCTACACCTTC. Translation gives CSARDHQTFNYGYTF.

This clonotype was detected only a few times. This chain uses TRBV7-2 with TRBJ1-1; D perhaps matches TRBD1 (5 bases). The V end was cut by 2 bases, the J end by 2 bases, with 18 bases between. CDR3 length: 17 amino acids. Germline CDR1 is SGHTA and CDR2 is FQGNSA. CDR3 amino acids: CASSLRPFGQKNTEAFF. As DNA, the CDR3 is TGTGCCAGCAGCTTAAGACCCTTCGGACAAAAAAACACTGAAGCTTTCTTT. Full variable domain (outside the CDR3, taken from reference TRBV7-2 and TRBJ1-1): GAGVSQSPSNKVTEKGKDVELRCDPISGHTALYWYRQSLGQGLEFLIYFQGNSAPDKSGLPSDRFSAERTGGSVSTLTIQRTQQEDSAVYLCASSLRPFGQKNTEAFFGQGTRLTVV.

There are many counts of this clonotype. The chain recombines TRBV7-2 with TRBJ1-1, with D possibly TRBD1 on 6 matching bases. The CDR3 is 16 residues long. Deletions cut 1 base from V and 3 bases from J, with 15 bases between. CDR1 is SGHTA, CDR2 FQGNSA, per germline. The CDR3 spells CASSLGRLGAHTEAFF. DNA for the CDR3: TGTGCCAGCAGCTTAGGTCGCCTGGGGGCGCACACTGAAGCTTTCTTT.

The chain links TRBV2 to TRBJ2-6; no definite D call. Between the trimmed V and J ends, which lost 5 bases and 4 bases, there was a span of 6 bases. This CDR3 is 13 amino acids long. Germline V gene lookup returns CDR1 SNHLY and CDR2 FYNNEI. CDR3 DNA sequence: TGTGCCAGCAGTACCACCGGGGCCAACGTCCTGACTTTC. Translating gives CASSTTGANVLTF.

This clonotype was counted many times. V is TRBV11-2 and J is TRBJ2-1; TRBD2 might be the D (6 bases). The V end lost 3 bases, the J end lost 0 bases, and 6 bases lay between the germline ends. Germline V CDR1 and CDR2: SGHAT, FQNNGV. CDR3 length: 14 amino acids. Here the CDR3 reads CASSFGSSYNEQFF. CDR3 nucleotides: TGTGCCAGCAGCTTCGGGAGCTCCTACAATGAGCAGTTCTTC.

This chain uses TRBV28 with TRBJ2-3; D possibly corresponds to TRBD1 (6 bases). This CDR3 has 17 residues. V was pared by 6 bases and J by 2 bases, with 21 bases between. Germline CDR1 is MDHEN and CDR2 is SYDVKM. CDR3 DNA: TGTGCCAGCAGGGGACATGAGACTTACTTCTCCACAGATACGCAGTATTTT. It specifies CASRGHETYFSTDTQYF.

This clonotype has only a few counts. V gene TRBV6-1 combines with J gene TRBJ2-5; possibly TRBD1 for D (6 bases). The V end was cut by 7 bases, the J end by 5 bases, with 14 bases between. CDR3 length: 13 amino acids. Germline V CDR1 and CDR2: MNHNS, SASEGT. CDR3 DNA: TGTGCCAGCACGGCACAGGGTCCCGAGACCCAGTACTTC. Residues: CASTAQGPETQYF.

The chain's CDR3 is CASSTQGGQPQHF. The CDR3 DNA is TGTGCCAGTTCCACTCAGGGAGGCCAGCCCCAGCATTTT. The chain has TRBV6-5 and TRBJ1-5; the D gene is possibly TRBD1 (5 bases). Germline lookup yields CDR1 MNHEY and CDR2 SVGAGI. Trimming shortened V by 9 bases and J by 7 bases, and 16 bases separated the two germline ends. The CDR3 runs to 13 residues.

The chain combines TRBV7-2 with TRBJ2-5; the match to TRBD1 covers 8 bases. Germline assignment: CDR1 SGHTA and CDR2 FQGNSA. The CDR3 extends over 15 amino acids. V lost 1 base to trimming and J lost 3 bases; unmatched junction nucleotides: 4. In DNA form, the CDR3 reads TGTGCCAGCAGCTTAGACTGGGACAGGAAAGAGACCCAGTACTTC. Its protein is CASSLDWDRKETQYF.

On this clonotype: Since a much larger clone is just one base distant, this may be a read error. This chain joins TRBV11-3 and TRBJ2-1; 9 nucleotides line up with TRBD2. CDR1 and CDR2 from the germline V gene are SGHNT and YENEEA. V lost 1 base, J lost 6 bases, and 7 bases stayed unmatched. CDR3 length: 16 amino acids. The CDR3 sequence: CASSLGASGAFNEQFF. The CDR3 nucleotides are TGTGCCAGCAGCTTAGGGGCTAGCGGGGCGTTCAATGAGCAGTTCTTC.

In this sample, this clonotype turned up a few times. This CDR3 is CASSLGTGGFNEQFF. In DNA, the CDR3 is TGTGCCAGTTCACTCGGGACAGGGGGATTCAATGAGCAGTTCTTC. The V and J genes are TRBV6-1 and TRBJ2-1; 11 nucleotides agree with TRBD1. The CDR3 runs to 15 residues. V dropped 9 bases and J dropped 6; count of bases not matched to a gene: 10. Germline V lookup: CDR1 MNHNS, CDR2 SASEGT.

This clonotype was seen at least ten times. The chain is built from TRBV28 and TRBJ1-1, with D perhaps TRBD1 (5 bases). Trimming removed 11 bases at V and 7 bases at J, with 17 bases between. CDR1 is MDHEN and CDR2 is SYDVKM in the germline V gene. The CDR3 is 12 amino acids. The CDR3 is CASGRRSNEAFF. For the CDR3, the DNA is TGTGCCTCGGGACGGCGGTCAAATGAAGCTTTCTTT.

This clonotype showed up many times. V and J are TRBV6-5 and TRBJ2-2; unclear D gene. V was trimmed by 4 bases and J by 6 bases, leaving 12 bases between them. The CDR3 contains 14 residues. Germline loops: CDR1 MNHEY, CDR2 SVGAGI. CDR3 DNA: TGTGCCAGCAGTTCCCCAGTCGGATCCGGGGAGCTGTTTTTT. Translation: CASSSPVGSGELFF.

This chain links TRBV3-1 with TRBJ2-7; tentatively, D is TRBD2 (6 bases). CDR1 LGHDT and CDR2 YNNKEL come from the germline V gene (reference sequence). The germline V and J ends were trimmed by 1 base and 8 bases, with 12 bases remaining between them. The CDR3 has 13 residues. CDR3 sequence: CASSQGLARQQYF. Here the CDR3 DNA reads TGTGCCAGCAGCCAAGGGCTAGCGAGACAGCAGTACTTC.

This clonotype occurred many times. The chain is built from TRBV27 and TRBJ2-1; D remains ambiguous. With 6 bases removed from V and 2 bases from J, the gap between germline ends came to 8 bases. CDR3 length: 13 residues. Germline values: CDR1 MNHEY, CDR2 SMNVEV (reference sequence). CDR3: CASRLKPYNEQFF. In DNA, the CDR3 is TGTGCCAGCAGGTTGAAACCCTACAATGAGCAGTTCTTC.

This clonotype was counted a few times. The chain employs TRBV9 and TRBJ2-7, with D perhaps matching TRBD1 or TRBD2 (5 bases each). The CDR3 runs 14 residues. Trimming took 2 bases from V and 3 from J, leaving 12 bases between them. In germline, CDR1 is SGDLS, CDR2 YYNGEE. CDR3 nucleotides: TGTGCCAGCAGCGTGGGGGACGGCAACTACGAGCAGTACTTC. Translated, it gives CASSVGDGNYEQYF.

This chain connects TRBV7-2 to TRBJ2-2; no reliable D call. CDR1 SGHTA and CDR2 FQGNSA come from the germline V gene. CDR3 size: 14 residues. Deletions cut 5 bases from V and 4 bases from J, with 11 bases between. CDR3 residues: CASSRAGSTGELFF. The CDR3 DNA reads TGTGCCAGCAGCCGCGCTGGAAGCACCGGGGAGCTGTTTTTT.

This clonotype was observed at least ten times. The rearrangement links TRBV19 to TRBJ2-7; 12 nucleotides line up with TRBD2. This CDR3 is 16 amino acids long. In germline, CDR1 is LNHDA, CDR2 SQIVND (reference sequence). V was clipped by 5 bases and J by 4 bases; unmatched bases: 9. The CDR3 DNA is TGTGCCAGTAGTGCGGCGACTAGCGGGGGAAAGTACGAGCAGTACTTC. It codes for CASSAATSGGKYEQYF.

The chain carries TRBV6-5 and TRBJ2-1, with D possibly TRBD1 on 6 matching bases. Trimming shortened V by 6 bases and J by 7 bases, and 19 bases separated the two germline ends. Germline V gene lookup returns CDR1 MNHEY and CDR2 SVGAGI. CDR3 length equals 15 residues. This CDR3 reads CASRPGAGVINEQFF. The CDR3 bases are TGTGCCAGCAGGCCCGGGGCAGGGGTTATAAATGAGCAGTTCTTC.

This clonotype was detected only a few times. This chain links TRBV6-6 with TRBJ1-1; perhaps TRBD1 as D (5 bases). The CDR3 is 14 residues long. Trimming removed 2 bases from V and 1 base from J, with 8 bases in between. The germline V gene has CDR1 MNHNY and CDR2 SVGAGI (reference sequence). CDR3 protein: CASSYVGPNTEAFF. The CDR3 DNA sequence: TGTGCCAGCAGTTACGTGGGGCCGAACACTGAAGCTTTCTTT.

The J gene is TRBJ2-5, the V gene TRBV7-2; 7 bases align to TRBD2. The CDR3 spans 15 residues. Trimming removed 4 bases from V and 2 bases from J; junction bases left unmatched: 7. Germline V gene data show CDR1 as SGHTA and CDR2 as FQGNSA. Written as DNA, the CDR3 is TGTGCCAGCAGCTCCGGGACTATCCTACAAGAGACCCAGTACTTC. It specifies CASSSGTILQETQYF.

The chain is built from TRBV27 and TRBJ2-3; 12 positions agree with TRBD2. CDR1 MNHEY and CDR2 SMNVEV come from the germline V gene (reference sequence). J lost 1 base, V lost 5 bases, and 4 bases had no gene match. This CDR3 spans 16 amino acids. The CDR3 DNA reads TGTGCCAGCAGTCCGCGGACTAGCGGGGGCACAGATACGCAGTATTTT. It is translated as CASSPRTSGGTDTQYF.

CDR3 in amino acids: CASSLAGGPGELFF. CDR3 sequence (DNA): TGTGCCAGCAGTTTAGCGGGAGGGCCCGGGGAGCTGTTTTTT. The chain has TRBV12-3 or TRBV12-4 and TRBJ2-2; 7 nucleotides align to TRBD2. The CDR3 totals 14 residues. The J segment lost 6 bases and the V segment lost 0 bases, leaving 1 base of the junction unmatched.